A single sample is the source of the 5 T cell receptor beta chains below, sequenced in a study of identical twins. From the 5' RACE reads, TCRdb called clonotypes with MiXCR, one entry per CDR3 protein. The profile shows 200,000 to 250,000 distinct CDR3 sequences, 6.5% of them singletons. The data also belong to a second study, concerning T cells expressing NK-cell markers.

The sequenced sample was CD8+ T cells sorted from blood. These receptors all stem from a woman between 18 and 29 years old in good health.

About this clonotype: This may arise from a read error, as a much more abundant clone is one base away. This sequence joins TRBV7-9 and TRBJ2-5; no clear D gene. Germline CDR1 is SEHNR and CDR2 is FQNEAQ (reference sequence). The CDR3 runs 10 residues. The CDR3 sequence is CPSSRETQYF. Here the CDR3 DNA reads TGTCCCAGCAGCCGAGAGACCCAGTACTTC.

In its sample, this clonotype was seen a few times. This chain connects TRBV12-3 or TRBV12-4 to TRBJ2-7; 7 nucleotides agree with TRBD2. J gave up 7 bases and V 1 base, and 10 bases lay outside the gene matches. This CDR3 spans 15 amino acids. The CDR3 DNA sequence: TGTGCCAGCAGTTTAGGGAGAGGACTAGTCCGGGAGCAGTACTTC. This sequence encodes CASSLGRGLVREQYF.

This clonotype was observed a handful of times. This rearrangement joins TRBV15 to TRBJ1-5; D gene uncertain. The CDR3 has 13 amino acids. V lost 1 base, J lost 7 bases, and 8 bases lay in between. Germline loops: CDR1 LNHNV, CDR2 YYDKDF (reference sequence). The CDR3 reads CATSRASDQPQHF. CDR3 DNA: TGTGCCACCAGCAGAGCGTCAGACCAGCCCCAGCATTTT.

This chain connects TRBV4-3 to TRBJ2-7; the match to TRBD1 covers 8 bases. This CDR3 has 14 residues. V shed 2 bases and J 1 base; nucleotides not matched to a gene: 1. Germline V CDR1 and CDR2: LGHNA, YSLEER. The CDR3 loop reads CASSQRDRSYEQYF. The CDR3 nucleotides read TGCGCCAGCAGCCAAAGGGACAGGTCCTACGAGCAGTACTTC.

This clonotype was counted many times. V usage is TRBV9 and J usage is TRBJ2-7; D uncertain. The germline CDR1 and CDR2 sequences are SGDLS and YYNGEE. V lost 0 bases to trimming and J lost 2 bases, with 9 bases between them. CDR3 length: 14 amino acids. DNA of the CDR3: TGTGCCAGCAGCGTAGGTGACTCCCCCTACGAGCAGTACTTC. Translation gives CASSVGDSPYEQYF.